A selection of T cell receptor beta chains follows, all from one sample in a study of CD8 T cells in Susac syndrome. MiXCR, applied by TCRdb to the immunoSEQ multiplex PCR reads, yields one record per CDR3 protein. The sample contains roughly 200,000 distinct CDR3 sequences, roughly 95% of which appear only once. Sequencing was done on a sample of CD4+ T cells from PBMCs. Receptor source: a human donor in good health. Both conserved end residues are part of each CDR3. A D gene is named only where the DNA matches it firmly. The size entry is marked missing in some rows and otherwise reads once, few, many or a size class.

>TRBJ2-3|TRBV4-3|.|.
TGCGCCAGCAGCCAAGATAGGTTGGTCGGAGATAGCACAGATACGCAGTATTTT
CASSQDRLVGDSTDTQYF
>TRBJ2-5|TRBV5-4|TRBD1|.
TGTGCCAGCAGCTCATACAGGGGGCCAGAGACCCAGTACTTC
CASSSYRGPETQYF
>TRBJ2-1|TRBV28|.|.
TGTGCCAGCACTGAGAGAGGGGAGCAGTTCTTC
CASTERGEQFF
>TRBJ2-1|TRBV4-3|TRBD1|.
TGCGCCAGCAGCCAAGATTGGACAGGGAACTACAATGAGCAGTTCTTC
CASSQDWTGNYNEQFF
>TRBJ2-7|TRBV15|.|.
TGTGCCACCAGCAGAGGGGGGACCTCCTACGAGCAGTACTTC
CATSRGGTSYEQYF
>TRBJ2-1|TRBV6-5|TRBD2|.
TGTGCCAGTACTAGCGGGTTGGAGGGGAATGAGCAGTTCTTC
CASTSGLEGNEQFF
>TRBJ2-7|TRBV29-1|TRBD1|.
TGCAGCGTAGCCGGGACAGAGTACGAGCAGTACTTC
CSVAGTEYEQYF
>TRBJ2-3|TRBV5-1|TRBD2|.
TGCGCCAGCAGCTTCTCTAGCGGGAGTTATACGCAGTATTTT
CASSFSSGSYTQYF
>TRBJ1-2|TRBV29-1|.|.
TGCAGCGTCGACTCGTATGGCTACACCTTC
CSVDSYGYTF
>TRBJ2-7|TRBV12-3/TRBV12-4|.|.
TGTGCCAGCAGTTTGGGCCTAGCGAGCTCCTACGAGCAGTACTTC
CASSLGLASSYEQYF
>TRBJ1-4|TRBV27|TRBD1|.
TGTGCCAGCAGTTTATATCAGGGGGCCCCGGGAAAACTGTTTTTT
CASSLYQGAPGKLFF
>TRBJ2-6|TRBV4-1|.|.
TGCGCCAGCAGCCACCCGGGGAGCAACTCTGGGGCCAACGTCCTGACTTTC
CASSHPGSNSGANVLTF
>TRBJ2-7|TRBV7-2|.|once
TGTGCCAGCAGCACCTATGGCAGCTCCTACGAGCAGTACTTC
CASSTYGSSYEQYF
>TRBJ2-1|TRBV28|TRBD2|.
TGTGCCAGCACGTGGGGTAGCGGGGGACATGAGCAGTTCTTC
CASTWGSGGHEQFF
>TRBJ1-3|TRBV7-6|TRBD1|.
TGTGCCAGCAGCTTAGGAGGGACAGGCGGTGGGTGGCCTGGAAACACCATATATTTT
CASSLGGTGGGWPGNTIYF
>TRBJ1-3|TRBV7-9|.|.
TGTGCCAGCAGCCCTGACGCCTCTGGAAACACCATATATTTT
CASSPDASGNTIYF
>TRBJ2-1|TRBV5-4|TRBD2|.
TGTGCCAGCAGAATAGCGGGAGACGAGCAGTTCTTC
CASRIAGDEQFF
>TRBJ2-3|TRBV27|.|.
TGTGCCAGCAGTTTTGCCCGGACAGATACGCAGTATTTT
CASSFARTDTQYF
>TRBJ1-2|TRBV25-1|TRBD1|.
TGTGCCAGCAGTGCCAACGAACAGGGGAACTATGGCTACACCTTC
CASSANEQGNYGYTF
>TRBJ2-1|TRBV27|TRBD2|.
TGTGCCAGCAGTGTAGCGGGAGTAGTTTCCTACAATGAGCAGTTCTTC
CASSVAGVVSYNEQFF
>TRBJ1-5|TRBV12-5|.|.
TGTGCTAGTGGTCCCGGAGGTCGTCAGCCCCAGCATTTT
CASGPGGRQPQHF
>TRBJ1-1|TRBV28|.|.
TGTGCCAGCAGACGCCCTGGGGGGTGGACTGAAGCTTTCTTT
CASRRPGGWTEAFF
>TRBJ2-7|TRBV20-1|.|.
TGCAGTGCTCTGACAGCCGAGCAGTACTTC
CSALTAEQYF
>TRBJ1-2|TRBV13|.|.
TGTGCCAGCAGCCCAAACAGTGGACGTGGCTACACCTTC
CASSPNSGRGYTF
>TRBJ2-1|TRBV29-1|.|.
TGCAGCGTTGAAAGGGACGCCTACAATGAGCAGTTCTTC
CSVERDAYNEQFF
>TRBJ2-5|TRBV20-1|.|.
TGCAGTGCTAGTGATGCGGGCCAAGAGACCCAGTACTTC
CSASDAGQETQYF
>TRBJ2-6|TRBV7-2|.|once
TGTGCCAGCAGATCGAGTGGGACTGGGGCCAACGTCCTGACTTTC
CASRSSGTGANVLTF
>TRBJ1-2|TRBV12-3/TRBV12-4|TRBD1|.
TGTGCCAGTATTTCCGGGACAGGTTATGGCTACACCTTC
CASISGTGYGYTF
>TRBJ2-3|TRBV20-1|.|.
TGCAGTGCTGCCGGTGATGGTACGCAGTATTTT
CSAAGDGTQYF
>TRBJ2-1|TRBV3-1|.|once
TGTGCCAGCAGCCAAGGATTCGCACTACCTTCAGCCAATGAGCAGTTCTTC
CASSQGFALPSANEQFF
>TRBJ2-3|TRBV29-1|TRBD2|once
TGCAGCGGCGGATCGAGACTAGCGGGATACGATACGCAGTATTTT
CSGGSRLAGYDTQYF
>TRBJ2-1|TRBV15|.|.
TGTGCCACCAGCAGAGATACCGTAGTCTATCCCAATGAGCAGTTCTTC
CATSRDTVVYPNEQFF
>TRBJ2-7|TRBV7-9|.|.
TGTGCCAGCAGCCCCGAGTGGTCGTCCTACGAGCAGTACTTC
CASSPEWSSYEQYF
>TRBJ2-1|TRBV7-3|TRBD2|.
TGTGCCAGCGGGCTAGCGGGAAACAATGAGCAGTTCTTC
CASGLAGNNEQFF
>TRBJ1-5|TRBV5-8|.|.
TGTGCCAGCACCGTCTTGAGGGAAGGACAGCCCCAGCATTTT
CASTVLREGQPQHF
>TRBJ2-7|TRBV27|.|.
TGTGCCAGCAGCCCTATCCCGGACAGATACTACGAGCAGTACTTC
CASSPIPDRYYEQYF
>TRBJ2-1|TRBV28|TRBD2|.
TGTGCCAGCAGTCCGGGACTAGCGGTCTACAATGAGCAGTTCTTC
CASSPGLAVYNEQFF
>TRBJ1-5|TRBV28|.|.
TGTGCCAGCAGTTTAAACAATCAGCCCCAGCATTTT
CASSLNNQPQHF
>TRBJ1-5|TRBV4-3|.|.
TGCGCCAGCAGCCAAGAGGTAGGAGGTCAGCCCCAGCATTTT
CASSQEVGGQPQHF
>TRBJ2-5|TRBV28|TRBD1|.
TGTGCCAGCAGTTCTACCGGACAGGGAAGAGAGACCCAGTACTTC
CASSSTGQGRETQYF
>TRBJ2-2|TRBV29-1|.|.
TGCAGCTCCTGGGCGGGGTCCGGGGAGCTGTTTTTT
CSSWAGSGELFF
>TRBJ2-1|TRBV28|TRBD2|.
TGTGCCAGCAGCATCCCGGGACTAGCGGGAGCATACAATGAGCAGTTCTTC
CASSIPGLAGAYNEQFF
>TRBJ2-2|TRBV28|TRBD1|once
TGTGCCAGCAGTTCGCCGGGACAGGGAGCCACCGGGGAGCTGTTTTTT
CASSSPGQGATGELFF
>TRBJ2-1|TRBV29-1|.|once
TGCAGCGTTGAGAGTCGGGCCAAGGGTGAGCAGTTCTTC
CSVESRAKGEQFF
>TRBJ1-5|TRBV2|.|.
TGTGCCAGCAGTGAAGGGACACGTGGTCTCCAGCATTTT
CASSEGTRGLQHF
>TRBJ2-2|TRBV19|.|.
TGTGCCAGCAGGAACGGGGAGCTGTTTTTT
CASRNGELFF
>TRBJ1-5|TRBV24-1|.|.
TGTGCCACCAGTGATTTGCGAGGGGCGCCCCAGCATTTT
CATSDLRGAPQHF
>TRBJ2-1|TRBV6-6|TRBD2|.
TGTGCCAGCGCAGGGCGGGAGGGAGGTGAGCAGTTCTTC
CASAGREGGEQFF
>TRBJ2-7|TRBV5-1|.|.
TGCGCCAGCAGCCTTGGGCAGGTCGGCAACGAGCAGTACTTC
CASSLGQVGNEQYF
>TRBJ1-1|TRBV29-1|.|once
TGCAGCGTTAAACCCCTCGACGAAGCTTTCTTT
CSVKPLDEAFF
>TRBJ2-7|TRBV19|.|.
TGTGCCACCCAACAGGCAGGGAACACCTACGAGCAGTACTTC
CATQQAGNTYEQYF
>TRBJ2-3|TRBV24-1|.|.
TGTGCCACCAGTGGAGACACAGATACGCAGTATTTT
CATSGDTDTQYF
>TRBJ2-1|TRBV30|TRBD1|.
TGTGCCTGGTCAGGGGGAAATGAGCAGTTCTTC
CAWSGGNEQFF
>TRBJ1-1|TRBV29-1|TRBD1|.
TGCAGCGTTGAACAGGGGGCGAGTGGCACTGAAGCTTTCTTT
CSVEQGASGTEAFF
>TRBJ1-1|TRBV3-1|.|.
TGTGCCAGCAGCTTTCCCTACAGTATTGAAGCTTTCTTT
CASSFPYSIEAFF
>TRBJ2-7|TRBV25-1|TRBD1|.
TGTGCCAGCAGTGTCCTGGGGACAGGTAGGAACGAGCAGTACTTC
CASSVLGTGRNEQYF
>TRBJ2-7|TRBV13|TRBD2|.
TGTGCCAGCAGCTTAGGCCGGTTAAGCGGGAGAGGCTACGAGCAGTACTTC
CASSLGRLSGRGYEQYF
>TRBJ2-1|TRBV19|.|.
TGTGCCAGTAGCTTCAAAGGAGGACTGACAAGCTCCTACAATGAGCAGTTCTTC
CASSFKGGLTSSYNEQFF
>TRBJ2-1|TRBV30|.|.
TGTGCCTGGAGTGTAACCCTTGAGCAGTTCTTC
CAWSVTLEQFF
>TRBJ2-7|TRBV20-1|TRBD2|.
TGCAGCTTCGACGCGGGAGGGAACTCCTACGAGCAGTACTTC
CSFDAGGNSYEQYF